Listed below are T cell receptor beta chains from one sample, sequenced in a study of identical twins. TCRdb called the 5' RACE reads again in MiXCR, with one record for every CDR3 protein. This table has approximately 550,000 distinct CDR3 sequences, 20% to 25% appearing once. This sample was shared with a second study, whose subject was yellow fever vaccine responses in identical twins.

The sequenced sample was CD4+ T cells sorted from blood. All receptors come from a woman younger than 35 in good health. CDR3s include the opening cysteine and the closing phenylalanine or tryptophan. A D gene is named only where the DNA matches it firmly. Only some rows state a clone size, as once, few, many or a class for expanded clones.

TRBJ2-1 . TRBV28 . TGTGCCAGCAGTTTACGACAGTACCCCTACAATGAGCAGTTCTTC CASSLRQYPYNEQFF
TRBJ1-1 . TRBV12-3/TRBV12-4 TRBD1 TGTGCCAGCAGTTTAGTTCCAGGGGGTGAAGCTTTCTTT CASSLVPGGEAFF
TRBJ1-2 few TRBV19 TRBD1 TGTGCCACTCAACAGACAGGGCGTAGGGTAGGACGTGGCTACACCTTC CATQQTGRRVGRGYTF
TRBJ1-5 few TRBV11-2 . TGTGCCAGCAGCTCGGGGGTTAGCAATCAGCCCCAGCATTTT CASSSGVSNQPQHF
TRBJ2-3 few TRBV24-1 TRBD2 TGTGCCACCAGTGGACTAGCGGGAGGCACAGATACGCAGTATTTT CATSGLAGGTDTQYF
TRBJ1-5 . TRBV6-5 . TGTGCCAGCAGTTCAGACCTTAGCAATCAGCCCCAGCATTTT CASSSDLSNQPQHF
TRBJ1-3 . TRBV28 . TGTGCCAGCAGCACAGGGACCTCTGGAAACACCATATATTTT CASSTGTSGNTIYF
TRBJ2-2 many TRBV5-1 TRBD2 TGCGCCAGCAGCTTGTCTTGGGCTAGCGGGTCGAACACCGGGGAGCTGTTTTTT CASSLSWASGSNTGELFF
TRBJ2-7 few TRBV12-3/TRBV12-4 TRBD2 TGTGCCAGCAGTTCTAGCGGGAGGTTAGAGCAGTACTTC CASSSSGRLEQYF
TRBJ2-1 many TRBV5-1 TRBD2 TGCGCCAGCAGCCCCCCGACTAGCGGGGGTGAGCAGTTCTTC CASSPPTSGGEQFF
TRBJ1-1 . TRBV6-1 TRBD1 TGTGCCAGCACGCGGGACAGGATGAACACTGAAGCTTTCTTT CASTRDRMNTEAFF
TRBJ2-4 . TRBV18 . TGTGCCAGCTCACCAAGGGACTCCTTAGCCAAAAACATTCAGTACTTC CASSPRDSLAKNIQYF
TRBJ2-1 once TRBV20-1 . TGCAGTGCTAGCATGACTTGGGGGCTCAATGAGCAGTTCTTC CSASMTWGLNEQFF
TRBJ2-1 few TRBV20-1 TRBD2 TGCAGTGCGATCAAGCGGGAACTCCCCTACAATGAGCAGTTCTTC CSAIKRELPYNEQFF
TRBJ2-2 few TRBV5-1 . TGCGCCAGCAGCTTCCGTGGGACTCCGAACACCGGGGAGCTGTTTTTT CASSFRGTPNTGELFF
TRBJ2-1 few TRBV11-1 . TGTGCCAGCAGCTTCCACCCCGGATCTACAAGCTCCTACAATGAGCAGTTCTTC CASSFHPGSTSSYNEQFF
TRBJ1-1 few TRBV2 . TGTGCCAGCACCCAACAGGGTGGGTTCACTGAAGCTTTCTTT CASTQQGGFTEAFF
TRBJ2-3 . TRBV4-1 . TGCGCCAGCAGCCCTTTTCGGGTTAGCACAGATACGCAGTATTTT CASSPFRVSTDTQYF
TRBJ2-3 . TRBV29-1 . TGCAGCGTTGATGAGAGCACAGATACGCAGTATTTT CSVDESTDTQYF
TRBJ1-1 few TRBV15 . TGTGCCACCAGCTACGGATCTCCCATGAACACTGAAGCTTTCTTT CATSYGSPMNTEAFF
TRBJ1-2 . TRBV6-6 . TGTGCCAGCAGTTACGACGGAGCTGGCTACACCTTC CASSYDGAGYTF
TRBJ2-1 . TRBV4-1 TRBD2 TGCGCCAGCAGCCAAGAGCTAGCGGGAGGGCCCACGCCCAATGAGCAGTTCTTC CASSQELAGGPTPNEQFF
TRBJ2-5 . TRBV19 . TGTGCCAGTAGTATCGGGCAGCTATACCAAGAGACCCAGTACTTC CASSIGQLYQETQYF
TRBJ2-7 few TRBV4-1 . TGCGCCAGCAGCCATCCGGCGGGGACCCATAAAGTATCCTACGAGCAGTACTTC CASSHPAGTHKVSYEQYF
TRBJ2-1 few TRBV10-3 TRBD2 TGTGCCATCAGTGACTCAGCGGGAGGGCGAATGAATGAGCAGTTCTTC CAISDSAGGRMNEQFF
TRBJ1-6 many TRBV11-2 . TGTGCCAGCAGCTTGGCTAATTCACCCCTCCACTTT CASSLANSPLHF
TRBJ2-1 few TRBV28 . TGTGCCAGCAGTTTATGGTCCCTAGCGAACCTATCTTACAATGAGCAGTTCTTC CASSLWSLANLSYNEQFF
TRBJ2-7 few TRBV3-1 . TGTGCCAGCAGCAATCTTTTCGGAGGAGTTTTTCAAAGCGAGCAGTACTTC CASSNLFGGVFQSEQYF
TRBJ2-7 . TRBV7-9 . TGTGCCAGCAGCTTAGACATCACTGGCTCCTACGAGCAGTACTTC CASSLDITGSYEQYF
TRBJ1-4 few TRBV12-3/TRBV12-4 TRBD1 TGTGCCAGCACCTCGACAGGGACTAATGAAAAACTGTTTTTT CASTSTGTNEKLFF
TRBJ2-1 . TRBV6-2/TRBV6-3 TRBD1 TGTGCCAGCACTCCCGAGGGGTGGGACAGGGGGGCGGGTAGCTCCTACAATGAGCAGTTCTTC CASTPEGWDRGAGSSYNEQFF
TRBJ2-2 few TRBV7-9 . TGTGCCAGCAGCTTAGTCCAGGAAACCGGGGAGCTGTTTTTT CASSLVQETGELFF
TRBJ2-1 few TRBV5-1 . TGCGCCAGCAGACGGGAACGGGTGGGGGACAATGAGCAGTTCTTC CASRRERVGDNEQFF
TRBJ2-1 few TRBV7-9 . TGTGCCAGCAGCTTATTAGAATCCTACAATGAGCAGTTCTTC CASSLLESYNEQFF
TRBJ2-5 few TRBV20-1 TRBD1 TGCAGTGCTACTCACTACAGGGGGCAAGAGACCCAGTACTTC CSATHYRGQETQYF
TRBJ2-1 . TRBV20-1 TRBD2 TGCAGTGCTAGAGTGGGTAGCGGGGGGAGAATATACAATGAGCAGTTCTTC CSARVGSGGRIYNEQFF
TRBJ2-3 few TRBV5-1 . TGCGCCAGCAGCACCGACAGCACAGATACGCAGTATTTT CASSTDSTDTQYF
TRBJ1-6 few TRBV20-1 . TGCAGTGCTAGACTGAACCATAATTCACCCCTCCACTTT CSARLNHNSPLHF
TRBJ2-1 few TRBV24-1 . TGTGCCACCAGTGATTTGCCCCGTCAGGGGACCCAATACAATGAGCAGTTCTTC CATSDLPRQGTQYNEQFF
TRBJ2-2 few TRBV6-5 . TGTGCCAGCAGTTGGGATAGACCTGCGAACACCGGGGAGCTGTTTTTT CASSWDRPANTGELFF
TRBJ1-5 few TRBV7-9 . TGTGCCAGCAGCGATAGCAATCAGCCCCAGCATTTT CASSDSNQPQHF
TRBJ2-7 . TRBV15 TRBD2 TGTGCCACCAGCAGAGTACTGACTAGCGGGAGTTTCGAGCAGTACTTC CATSRVLTSGSFEQYF
TRBJ2-3 . TRBV9 . TGTGCCAGCAGCGGGGCCCCGAGCACAGATACGCAGTATTTT CASSGAPSTDTQYF
TRBJ2-1 . TRBV4-1 TRBD2 TGCGCCAGCAGCCAAGATCCCAGCACTAGCGGCTCCTACAATGAGCAGTTCTTC CASSQDPSTSGSYNEQFF
TRBJ2-3 . TRBV10-3 TRBD2 TGTGCCATCGGGACTAGCGGGGCGTATACGCAGTATTTT CAIGTSGAYTQYF
TRBJ2-1 . TRBV20-1 . TGCACGTTTCAGGGCTTGTCGAATGAGCAGTTCTTC CTFQGLSNEQFF
TRBJ2-3 few TRBV6-1 . TGTGCCAGCAGAACCTGGGAGAAGACAGATACGCAGTATTTT CASRTWEKTDTQYF
TRBJ2-3 . TRBV10-3 . TGTGCCATCACCCCTGGTCAGGGAAGGGATACGCAGTATTTT CAITPGQGRDTQYF
TRBJ2-5 . TRBV13 TRBD2 TGTGCCAGCAGCGCCCAACTAGCGGGGGAGGAGACCCAGTACTTC CASSAQLAGEETQYF
TRBJ2-1 few TRBV20-1 TRBD2 TGCAGTATTAGCGGGGGGAACAATGAGCAGTTCTTC CSISGGNNEQFF
TRBJ2-1 . TRBV28 TRBD2 TGTGCCAGCAGTTTCCGGGGACTAGCTCACAATGAGCAGTTCTTC CASSFRGLAHNEQFF
TRBJ1-1 . TRBV19 TRBD1 TGTGCCAGTAGTGTCGGGACAGGTGGGACTGAAGCTTTCTTT CASSVGTGGTEAFF